These 6 T cell receptor beta chains originate from one sample sequenced in a study of beta chain features in type 1 diabetes. Overall study results and limits: All four CD4+ subsets of Type 1 diabetes patients contained TCRB CDR3s that were moderately but significantly shorter.

These receptors are not linked to any known antigen. The study reverse transcribed the entire isolated RNA, so it sequenced expressed TCRB transcripts. Generated by immunoSEQ multiplex PCR, the TCRdb table keeps only in-frame clones and is missing some. The table lists under 300,000 clones, about a tenth of them singletons. The specimen sequenced was naive CD4+ T cells from blood. These TCRs come from a man aged 30 to 45 with type 1 diabetes.

V is TRBV10-3 and J is TRBJ2-6; no clear D gene. The CDR3 consists of 16 residues. Germline V gives CDR1 ENHRY, CDR2 SYGVKD. The V and J ends lost 5 bases and 0 bases respectively, with 11 bases between them. CDR3 loop: CAISNPIVSGANVLTF. In DNA, the CDR3 is TGTGCCATCAGTAACCCGATAGTCTCTGGGGCCAACGTCCTGACTTTC.

The chain recombines TRBV7-2 with TRBJ1-2; TRBD1 aligns across 7 bases. This CDR3 contains 14 residues. Per germline, CDR1 SGHTA and CDR2 FQGNSA. The ends lost 2 bases at V and 10 bases at J; junction bases unmatched: 10. The CDR3 here is CASSLIDRDNDYTF. Written as DNA, the CDR3 is TGTGCCAGCAGCTTAATCGACAGGGACAATGACTACACCTTC.

To note about this clone: Germline is not matched at one junction end, which may reflect a read error. The chain links TRBV29-1 to TRBJ2-1, with 9 bases fitting TRBD2. The CDR3 runs to 12 residues. Germline-derived CDR1 and CDR2 are SQVTM and ANQGSEA. For the CDR3, the DNA is TGCAGCGTTGGGGCGGGGGGGCTTGAGGAGTTCTTC. It yields the protein CSVGAGGLEEFF.

This clone appeared a few times. This rearrangement joins TRBV10-3 to TRBJ1-4; possibly TRBD1 for D (6 bases). Germline CDR1 and CDR2: ENHRY and SYGVKD. Trimming cost V 5 bases and J 8 bases, with 12 bases left between them. The CDR3 has 13 residues. CDR3 nucleotide sequence: TGTGCCATCAGTCGGGACACGCGCGAAAAACTGTTTTTT. Translation: CAISRDTREKLFF.

This clone showed up just a few times. This chain connects TRBV6-4 to TRBJ1-2; D call uncertain. This CDR3 spans 13 amino acids. Trimming cost V 6 bases and J 4 bases, with 12 bases left between them. Per the germline V gene, CDR1 is MRHNA and CDR2 is SNTAGT. The CDR3 sequence: CASRGRGSYGYTF. CDR3 nucleotides: TGTGCCAGCAGGGGTCGGGGATCCTATGGCTACACCTTC.

This clone was detected only a few times. The CDR3 DNA follows: TGTGCCAGCAGTAGAACAGGGGCCTTTAGCACAGATACGCAGTATTTT. Encoded protein: CASSRTGAFSTDTQYF. This rearrangement joins TRBV9 to TRBJ2-3, with TRBD1 matching 7 bases. Germline CDR1 reads SGDLS; CDR2 reads YYNGEE. The CDR3 is 16 residues long. Germline trimming cut 5 bases from V and 0 bases from J; bases unmatched to any gene: 9.